This section outlines one TCR beta chain sequence together with its context. Its antigen remains unidentified. One end of the junction does not line up with germline, which may come from a read error. These data come from a study of T cell clones after liver transplantation. Profiled with immunoSEQ multiplex PCR; TCRdb holds only in-frame clones, not every one. The data show tens of thousands of clones, with roughly 83% seen just once and 2.8% held by the top ten. Points from the study as a whole: Small, mixed patient groups and varying post-transplant times limit these conclusions.

Germline V gives CDR1 SNHLY, CDR2 FYNNEI. This CDR3 region has 12 residues. The chain uses TRBV2 and TRBJ2-1; D is unresolved. The sequencing here drew on CD4+ T cells from blood, taken at the 22-month timepoint. The TCR sequence derives from a human patient who received a liver transplant. Some T cells may arise from the graft donor. The CDR3 spells CASSDDTAITLF. Written as DNA, the CDR3 is TGTGCCAGCAGTGACGACACAGCGATCACTCTCTTC.